The 25 T cell receptor beta chains given below trace back to one sample, sequenced in a study of shared clonotypes between healthy human individuals. Method: immunoSEQ multiplex PCR; TCRdb's copy keeps in-frame clones and lacks some. The top ten hold roughly 0.56% of the sample, which has about 1.1 million clones, 75% to 85% seen once. Sequenced sample: memory CD4+ T cells from PBMCs. Subset denoted: CD45RA-negative fraction. Receptors originate from a man aged 18 to 30 in good health. Some clones in this sample may be carry-over from other donors' samples.

The DNA for the CDR3 is TGTGCCAGCAGCTTGGGTCTGCAGGGCGACAATGAGCAGTTCTTC. Encoded protein: CASSLGLQGDNEQFF. The chain has TRBV5-4 and TRBJ2-1; possibly TRBD1 for D (5 bases). The V gene lost 0 bases and the J gene lost 5 bases, with 12 bases spanning the gap. The CDR3 runs 15 residues. Germline loops: CDR1 SGHNT, CDR2 YYREEE (reference sequence). Filled out from reference TRBV5-4 and TRBJ2-1, the complete variable domain reads ETGVTQSPTHLIKTRGQQVTLRCSSQSGHNTVSWYQQALGQGPQFIFQYYREEENGRGNFPPRFSGLQFPNYSSELNVNALELDDSALYLCASSLGLQGDNEQFFGPGTRLTVL.

The chain recombines TRBV30 with TRBJ1-2; 7 nucleotides align to TRBD1. Germline V gene data show CDR1 as GTSNPN and CDR2 as SVGIG (reference sequence). The V and J ends lost 0 bases and 2 bases, in that order; junction bases with no gene match: 6. The CDR3 is made up of 15 amino acids. The CDR3 sequence: CAWSVGRDSNYGYTF. The CDR3, as DNA: TGTGCCTGGAGTGTAGGACGGGACAGCAACTATGGCTACACCTTC.

Details on this clone: Other DNA sequences in this sample translate to the same CDR3. The rearrangement joins TRBV9 to TRBJ2-1; unclear D gene. Germline assignment: CDR1 SGDLS and CDR2 YYNGEE. The CDR3 sequence is 15 residues long. Between the trimmed V and J ends, which lost 0 bases and 0 bases, there was a span of 7 bases. The DNA of the CDR3 is TGTGCCAGCAGCGTAGTGGTGGGCTCCTACAATGAGCAGTTCTTC. As protein: CASSVVVGSYNEQFF.

The sample holds one count of this clone. This chain uses TRBV5-1 with TRBJ2-7, with unresolved D. V was clipped by 0 bases and J by 0 bases, with 7 bases between them. This CDR3 contains 14 residues. CDR1 and CDR2 from the germline V gene are SGHRS and YFSETQ. The CDR3 region is CASSLDTSSYEQYF. The CDR3 bases are TGCGCCAGCAGCTTGGACACAAGCTCCTACGAGCAGTACTTC.

This chain uses TRBV11-2 with TRBJ2-6; 9 nucleotides align to TRBD1. Germline V CDR1 and CDR2: SGHAT, FQNNGV. V lost 3 bases to trimming and J lost 0 bases; unmatched junction nucleotides: 6. This CDR3 region has 18 residues. CDR3 DNA: TGTGCCAGCAGCTTCCAACAGGGGGCCTACTCTGGGGCCAACGTCCTGACTTTC. Encoded protein: CASSFQQGAYSGANVLTF.

The rearrangement joins TRBV5-4 to TRBJ2-2; unclear D gene. With 0 bases removed from V and 5 bases from J, the gap between germline ends came to 5 bases. CDR3 length: 13 residues. Germline CDR1 and CDR2: SGHNT and YYREEE (reference sequence). The CDR3 region has the DNA TGTGCCAGCAGCTTGGCAGGTACCGGGGAGCTGTTTTTT. Translating it yields CASSLAGTGELFF.

V is TRBV9 and J is TRBJ2-1; D assignment may be TRBD1 or TRBD2 (6 bases each). This CDR3 region has 14 residues. CDR1 and CDR2 from the germline V gene are SGDLS and YYNGEE. Between the trimmed V and J ends, which lost 1 base and 2 bases, there was a span of 7 bases. The CDR3 reads CASSVRGAYNEQFF. The CDR3 region has the DNA TGTGCCAGCAGCGTAAGGGGGGCCTACAATGAGCAGTTCTTC.

V gene TRBV5-6 combines with J gene TRBJ2-3; D unresolved. Germline V gene data show CDR1 as SGHDT and CDR2 as YYEEEE. The CDR3 spans 15 residues. The ends were cut back, 6 bases at V and 0 bases at J, with 14 bases in the middle. This chain's CDR3 is CASTPRGSSTDTQYF. CDR3 sequence (DNA): TGTGCCAGCACCCCCAGAGGATCTAGCACAGATACGCAGTATTTT.

The rearrangement uses TRBV15 and TRBJ2-6; D gene uncertain. The V gene lost 5 bases and the J gene lost 0 bases, with 23 bases spanning the gap. Germline loops: CDR1 LNHNV, CDR2 YYDKDF (reference sequence). The CDR3 length is 20 residues. In nucleotides, the CDR3 is TGTGCCACCAGCTTCGAAAAAAGAGACTGGGATGTCTCTGGGGCCAACGTCCTGACTTTC. Translating it yields CATSFEKRDWDVSGANVLTF.

This chain's CDR3 is CSVGKQPNTGELFF. The CDR3 DNA is TGCAGCGTTGGGAAACAGCCGAACACCGGGGAGCTGTTTTTT. The V call is TRBV29-1, the J call TRBJ2-2; D gene uncertain. The V end lost 4 bases, the J end lost 0 bases, and 9 bases lay between the germline ends. This CDR3 region has 14 residues. Germline V gives CDR1 SQVTM, CDR2 ANQGSEA.

The chain combines TRBV7-8 with TRBJ2-3; possibly TRBD1 for D (5 bases). The germline V and J ends were trimmed by 4 bases and 6 bases, with 11 bases remaining between them. The CDR3 is made up of 13 amino acids. CDR1 and CDR2 (germline): SGHVS, FQNEAQ. For the CDR3, the DNA is TGTGCCAGCAGCTCGCAGGGTTTCGATACGCAGTATTTT. It is translated as CASSSQGFDTQYF.

The V and J genes are TRBV11-2 and TRBJ2-5; D gene uncertain. V gave up 2 bases and J gave up 4 bases, with 17 bases separating them. CDR3 size: 16 residues. Germline V gene data show CDR1 as SGHAT and CDR2 as FQNNGV. CDR3 nucleotides: TGTGCCAGCAGCTTACCCACCCTCCCTAGTTCAGAGACCCAGTACTTC. Protein product: CASSLPTLPSSETQYF. The whole variable domain, remainder taken from reference TRBV11-2 and TRBJ2-5, is EAGVAQSPRYKIIEKRQSVAFWCNPISGHATLYWYQQILGQGPKLLIQFQNNGVVDDSQLPKDRFSAERLKGVDSTLKIQPAKLEDSAVYLCASSLPTLPSSETQYFGPGTRLLVL.

V usage is TRBV5-1 and J usage is TRBJ1-1; TRBD1 is a possible D gene (6 bases). Germline values: CDR1 SGHRS, CDR2 YFSETQ. V was cut by 1 base and J by 3 bases, with 10 bases left in between. The CDR3 runs to 14 residues. The CDR3 here is CASSLSGAYTEAFF. CDR3 DNA sequence: TGCGCCAGCAGCTTGTCAGGGGCTTACACTGAAGCTTTCTTT. Filled out from reference TRBV5-1 and TRBJ1-1, the complete variable domain reads KAGVTQTPRYLIKTRGQQVTLSCSPISGHRSVSWYQQTPGQGLQFLFEYFSETQRNKGNFPGRFSGRQFSNSRSEMNVSTLELGDSALYLCASSLSGAYTEAFFGQGTRLTVV.

CDR3 nucleotide sequence: TGTGCCAGCAGTTTGGGGCAGCCCGTTCACGAAGCTTTCTTT. This gives the protein CASSLGQPVHEAFF. The chain recombines TRBV28 with TRBJ1-1, with TRBD1 as a possible D gene (5 bases). V was trimmed by 3 bases and J by 8 bases, leaving 16 bases between them. The V gene's germline CDR1 is MDHEN and CDR2 SYDVKM. This CDR3 has 14 residues.

The chain has TRBV4-3 and TRBJ1-2; tentatively, D is TRBD1 (5 bases). The CDR3 totals 15 residues. Trimming removed 0 bases from V and 4 bases from J, with 12 bases in between. Looked up from germline, CDR1 is LGHNA and CDR2 is YSLEER. The CDR3 DNA sequence: TGCGCCAGCAGCCAAGACCAGGGAGCTCCCTATGGCTACACCTTC. Translated, it gives CASSQDQGAPYGYTF.

V gene TRBV7-7 combines with J gene TRBJ2-5, with D possibly TRBD1 on 5 matching bases. CDR3 size: 14 residues. The V gene lost 5 bases and the J gene lost 2 bases, with 12 bases spanning the gap. Germline-derived CDR1 and CDR2 are SSHAT and FNYEAQ (reference sequence). The CDR3 here is CASSQGRDQETQYF. CDR3 sequence (DNA): TGTGCCAGCAGCCAGGGCAGGGATCAAGAGACCCAGTACTTC.

The V call is TRBV5-4, the J call TRBJ2-3; TRBD1 aligns across 7 bases. The CDR3 runs 15 residues. V dropped 4 bases and J dropped 3; count of bases not matched to a gene: 8. The V gene's germline CDR1 is SGHNT and CDR2 YYREEE (reference sequence). The CDR3 DNA reads TGTGCCAGCAGCCCACTCAGGGGGACGACAGATACGCAGTATTTT. As protein: CASSPLRGTTDTQYF.

This sequence joins TRBV18 and TRBJ1-5; D unresolved. Trimming left V 1 base short and J 1 base short, with 8 bases between. The CDR3 covers 15 residues. Germline CDR1 reads KGHSH; CDR2 reads LQKENI. The CDR3 reads CASSPQDTSNQPQHF. Written as DNA, the CDR3 is TGTGCCAGCTCACCACAAGACACCAGCAATCAGCCCCAGCATTTT.

Points on this clone: A read error may be the cause here, since a much bigger clone is one base away. Other DNA variants within this sample encode the same CDR3. The gene calls are TRBV2 and TRBJ2-7; the match to TRBD2 covers 8 bases. Trimming took 7 bases from V and 0 from J; bases not matched to a gene: 2. Germline loops: CDR1 SNHLY, CDR2 FYNNEI. The CDR3 extends over 13 amino acids. CDR3 protein: CASISGISYEQYF. In DNA, the CDR3 is TGTGCCAGCATTAGCGGGATCTCCTACGAGCAGTACTTC.

The J gene is TRBJ1-4, the V gene TRBV28; no clear D gene. The CDR3 extends over 14 amino acids. The ends were cut back, 5 bases at V and 8 bases at J, with 15 bases in the middle. The germline V gene encodes CDR1 MDHEN and CDR2 SYDVKM. CDR3 DNA: TGTGCCAGCAGTCCACCAACCTTTGTAGAAAAACTGTTTTTT. Residues: CASSPPTFVEKLFF.

This clone showed up just once. For the CDR3, the DNA is TGTGCCAGCAGTTCCCATGAAAAACTGTTTTTT. It specifies CASSSHEKLFF. The chain carries TRBV28 and TRBJ1-4, with no clear D. Per germline, CDR1 MDHEN and CDR2 SYDVKM. Trimming removed 4 bases from V and 6 bases from J, with 3 bases in between. CDR3 length: 11 residues. Drawing the rest from reference TRBV28 and TRBJ1-4, the complete variable domain is DVKVTQSSRYLVKRTGEKVFLECVQDMDHENMFWYRQDPGLGLRLIYFSYDVKMKEKGDIPEGYSVSREKKERFSLILESASTNQTSMYLCASSSHEKLFFGSGTQLSVL.

The chain couples TRBV10-3 to TRBJ1-2, with TRBD1 identical over 10 bases. The CDR3 has 16 amino acids. V lost 4 bases to trimming and J lost 6 bases; unmatched junction nucleotides: 11. Looked up from germline, CDR1 is ENHRY and CDR2 is SYGVKD. The CDR3 region is CAISATGTGVGDGYTF. The CDR3 DNA follows: TGTGCCATCAGTGCAACCGGGACAGGGGTCGGTGATGGCTACACCTTC.

The V gene is TRBV28, the J gene TRBJ2-5; 10 bases are a match to TRBD2. Germline V gene lookup returns CDR1 MDHEN and CDR2 SYDVKM. Trimming cost V 8 bases and J 3 bases; bases outside gene matches: 9. CDR3 size: 15 residues. CDR3 amino acids: CASRGSGRVEETQYF. The CDR3 bases are TGTGCCAGCCGAGGCAGCGGGAGGGTCGAAGAGACCCAGTACTTC.

The CDR3 loop reads CASSFIGIWKGYTF. Written as DNA, the CDR3 is TGTGCCAGCAGCTTTATAGGGATCTGGAAAGGCTACACCTTC. The chain uses TRBV7-8 and TRBJ1-2; D not certain. The CDR3 covers 14 residues. Germline lookup yields CDR1 SGHVS and CDR2 FQNEAQ. Trimming shortened V by 3 bases and J by 8 bases, and 16 bases separated the two germline ends.

The chain combines TRBV18 with TRBJ1-5, with a tentative D call TRBD1 (6 bases). The V gene lost 6 bases and the J gene lost 3 bases, with 18 bases spanning the gap. The CDR3 loop spans 16 amino acids. The germline CDR1 and CDR2 sequences are KGHSH and LQKENI. The CDR3 DNA reads as TGTGCCAGCTCCCTCTTGCCGGGGGCCCTCAATCAGCCCCAGCATTTT. This encodes CASSLLPGALNQPQHF.